This TCR beta chain was captured by sequencing in a study of OX40 agonist ivuxolimab in advanced cancers. Study overall: Of the patients, three showed partial responses, one with hepatocellular carcinoma and two with cutaneous melanoma.

This clone was observed a handful of times. Its antigen is not known. Data came from immunoSEQ multiplex PCR; TCRdb stores just in-frame clones and leaves some out. The sample has under 20,000 clones, around four fifths seen once. Study-level findings and limits: At doses 0.1 to 3.0 mg/kg, CD4+ and CD8+ clones expanded. Fewer expanded clones were found on average in CD4+ than in CD8+ T cells.

The receptor was derived from an adult with an advanced solid tumor such as melanoma, head and neck, liver or kidney cancer. Source: CD4+ or CD8+ T cells sorted from blood, taken in a trial of the OX40 agonist ivuxolimab.

The DNA for the CDR3 is TGTGCCAGCACCGGGACTAGCGGTGGGCCAGATACGCAGTATTTT. This sequence encodes CASTGTSGGPDTQYF. The chain uses TRBV6-1 and TRBJ2-3; 11 bases fit TRBD2. V lost 7 bases, J lost 4 bases, and 7 bases stayed unmatched. Germline CDR1 and CDR2: MNHNS and SASEGT. There are 15 residues in the CDR3.